This T cell receptor beta chain was sequenced for a study of cytomegalovirus exposure and HLA in healthy donors. The wider study: From about 180 million T cells, an earlier analysis saw some 120 million unique TCR beta sequences.

PCR involved 60 Vbeta and 13 Jbeta primers. Generated by immunoSEQ multiplex PCR, the TCRdb table keeps only in-frame clones and is missing some. Found here are about 240,000 clones, 82% of them singletons; the top ten hold 5% to 6%. Sequenced: PBMCs. The source of this sequence is a woman aged 40-49 years in good health and CMV-seropositive.

CDR3: CASSSLISTLVTSTEAFF. The CDR3 DNA reads TGCGCCAGCAGCTCCTTGATCTCCACCTTAGTAACGAGCACTGAAGCTTTCTTT. V is TRBV5-1 and J is TRBJ1-1, with D uncertain. Germline V lookup: CDR1 SGHRS, CDR2 YFSETQ. V was trimmed by 3 bases and J by 4 bases, leaving 25 bases between them. This CDR3 has 18 residues. The whole variable domain, filled in from reference TRBV5-1 and TRBJ1-1, reads KAGVTQTPRYLIKTRGQQVTLSCSPISGHRSVSWYQQTPGQGLQFLFEYFSETQRNKGNFPGRFSGRQFSNSRSEMNVSTLELGDSALYLCASSSLISTLVTSTEAFFGQGTRLTVV.